This T cell receptor beta chain was identified in a study of cytomegalovirus exposure and HLA in healthy donors. Germline V gives CDR1 MDHEN, CDR2 SYDVKM. This CDR3 has 17 residues. The V gene lost 7 bases and the J gene lost 4 bases, with 23 bases spanning the gap. The method was immunoSEQ multiplex PCR; TCRdb's version includes in-frame clones alone and lacks a portion of them. The data hold approximately 280,000 clones, with 85% to 90% observed a single time. This chain connects TRBV28 to TRBJ2-1; TRBD1 might be the D (5 bases). This receptor was taken from a woman aged 18-29 years in good health and CMV-seronegative. Specimen: PBMCs. The CDR3, as DNA: TGTGCCAGCAACTTAGGGGCCTTAGTTTTAGCTTACAATGAGCAGTTCTTC. Protein sequence: CASNLGALVLAYNEQFF.